Sequencing of this TCR beta chain was carried out in a study of blood T cell repertoires in COVID-19. Background on the study: Material from acute and convalescent COVID-19 was sourced from the United States, Italy and Spain.

The CDR3 loop spans 15 amino acids. CDR1 is MNHEY and CDR2 is SMNVEV in the germline V gene (reference sequence). With V trimmed by 7 bases and J by 4 bases, 10 bases remained unmatched. Per the study methods: Estimation of nucleated cell counts relied on the amplification of reference gene primers. The method was immunoSEQ multiplex PCR; TCRdb's version includes in-frame clones alone and lacks a portion of them. V and J calls and clone size follow that table, whereas D and trimming were derived from the DNA. The data show 190,000 or so clones, 90% seen once. The V call is TRBV27, the J call TRBJ2-3; TRBD2 agrees at 8 bases. Sequenced: peripheral blood. The clonotype comes from a middle-aged man with acute or convalescent COVID-19. This chain's CDR3 is CASTGSGGWADTQYF. In DNA form, the CDR3 reads TGTGCCAGCACCGGGTCGGGGGGGTGGGCAGATACGCAGTATTTT.